Sequencing of this T cell receptor beta chain was carried out in a study of T cells in Graves' hyperthyroidism and ophthalmopathy. Study-wide results and caveats: Clonotypes that were expanded in thyroid above 0.001 mostly appeared in blood too.

Newly diagnosed patients aged 18 to 65 had hyperthyroidism of under 2 months' duration. The investigators amplified TCR beta CDR3 regions from RNA transcripts. The HTBI primer set served for first-round RT-PCR of the TCR CDR3. Using its own MiXCR run on the multiplex PCR reads, TCRdb lists one record per CDR3 protein. This sample yields almost 600,000 distinct CDR3 sequences, of which approximately 14% are seen a single time; more than 5% belongs to the top ten. As regards this clonotype: Its specificity is unknown.

What was sequenced was blood. This TCR came from a woman aged 25 to 39 with Graves' hyperthyroidism that later progressed to Graves' ophthalmopathy.

The CDR3 reads CSASGQGATDTQYF. The CDR3 DNA is TGCAGTGCTAGCGGTCAGGGGGCGACGGATACGCAGTATTTT. The chain links TRBV20-1 to TRBJ2-3, with 8 bases fitting TRBD1. V lost 3 bases and J lost 6; bases outside the gene matches: 8. Germline V gene lookup returns CDR1 DFQATT and CDR2 SNEGSKA (reference sequence). The CDR3 runs to 14 residues.